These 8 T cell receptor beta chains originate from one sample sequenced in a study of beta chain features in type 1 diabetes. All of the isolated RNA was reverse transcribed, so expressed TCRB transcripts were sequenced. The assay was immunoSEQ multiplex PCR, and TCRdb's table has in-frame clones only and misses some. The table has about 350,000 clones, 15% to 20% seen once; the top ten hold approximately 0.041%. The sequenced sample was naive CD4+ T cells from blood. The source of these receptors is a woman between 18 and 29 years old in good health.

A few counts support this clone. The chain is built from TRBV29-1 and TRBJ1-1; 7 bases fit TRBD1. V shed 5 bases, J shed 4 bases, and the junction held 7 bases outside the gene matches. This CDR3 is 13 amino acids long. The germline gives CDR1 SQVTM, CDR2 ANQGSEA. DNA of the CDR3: TGCAGCGTTTCGAACAGGGGAGGCACTGAAGCTTTCTTT. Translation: CSVSNRGGTEAFF.

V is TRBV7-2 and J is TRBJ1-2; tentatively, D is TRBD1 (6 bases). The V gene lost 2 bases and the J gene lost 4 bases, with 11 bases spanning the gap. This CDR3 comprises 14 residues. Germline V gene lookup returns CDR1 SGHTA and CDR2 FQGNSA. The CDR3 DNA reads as TGTGCCAGCAGCTTACAGGGGACCACCTATGGCTACACCTTC. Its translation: CASSLQGTTYGYTF.

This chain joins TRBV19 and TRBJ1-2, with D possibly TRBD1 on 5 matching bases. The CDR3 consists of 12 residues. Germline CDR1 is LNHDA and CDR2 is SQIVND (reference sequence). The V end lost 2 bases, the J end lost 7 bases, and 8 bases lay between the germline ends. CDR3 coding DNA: TGTGCCAGTAGTATACAGGGCGGTGGCTACACCTTC. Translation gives CASSIQGGGYTF.

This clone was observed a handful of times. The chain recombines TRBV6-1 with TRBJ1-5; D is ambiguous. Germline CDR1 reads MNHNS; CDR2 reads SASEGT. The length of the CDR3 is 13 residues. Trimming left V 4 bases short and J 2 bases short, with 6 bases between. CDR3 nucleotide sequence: TGTGCCAGCAGTGTGGAGGGCAATCAGCCCCAGCATTTT. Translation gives CASSVEGNQPQHF.

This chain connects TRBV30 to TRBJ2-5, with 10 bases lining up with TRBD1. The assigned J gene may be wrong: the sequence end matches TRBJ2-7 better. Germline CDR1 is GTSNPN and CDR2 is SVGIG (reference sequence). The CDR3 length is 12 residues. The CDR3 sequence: CAWRGTGDEQYF. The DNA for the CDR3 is TGTGCCTGGAGGGGGACAGGGGACGAGCAGTACTTC.

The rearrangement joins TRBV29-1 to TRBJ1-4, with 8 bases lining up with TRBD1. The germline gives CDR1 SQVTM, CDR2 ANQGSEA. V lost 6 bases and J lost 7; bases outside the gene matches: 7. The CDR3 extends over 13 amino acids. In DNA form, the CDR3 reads TGCAGCGTCAGACAGGGGTTTCGTGAAAAACTGTTTTTT. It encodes CSVRQGFREKLFF.

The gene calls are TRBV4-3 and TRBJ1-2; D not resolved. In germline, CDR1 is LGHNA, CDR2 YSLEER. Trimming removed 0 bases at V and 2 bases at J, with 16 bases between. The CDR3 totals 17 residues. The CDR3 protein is CASSQDLGPGGNYGYTF. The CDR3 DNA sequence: TGCGCCAGCAGCCAAGATTTAGGACCAGGAGGCAACTATGGCTACACCTTC.

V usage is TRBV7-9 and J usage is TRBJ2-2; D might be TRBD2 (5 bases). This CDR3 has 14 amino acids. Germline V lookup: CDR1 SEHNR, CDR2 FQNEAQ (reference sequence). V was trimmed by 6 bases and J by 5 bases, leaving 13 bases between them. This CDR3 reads CASSSEGKTGELFF. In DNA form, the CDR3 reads TGTGCCAGCAGTAGCGAGGGAAAAACCGGGGAGCTGTTTTTT.